Reported below is one T cell receptor (beta chain). The antigen is undetermined. This specimen belongs to a study of metastatic and nonmetastatic thyroid tumors. Study overall: Repertoire data that came from the blood and tumor or nodule tissue of malignant and benign thyroid patients were compared.

Germline CDR1 reads SGHKS; CDR2 reads YYEKEE (reference sequence). The CDR3 extends over 19 amino acids. The V and J ends lost 6 bases and 0 bases respectively, with 25 bases between them. Original handling: In papillary thyroid cancer, a distant-metastasis classifier was built using CDR3 differences across clinicopathological groups. TCRdb called clones again from the PCR reads with MiXCR. The authors' filters were not applied to this entry. There are 30,000 to 35,000 clones in the sample; 25% to 30% occur only once, and approximately 28% lies in the top ten. Until they underwent thyroid surgery, no patient had received any treatment. Broader study findings: When malignant thyroid tumors were compared with benign nodules, TCR beta diversity was reportedly significantly higher in the malignant tumors. This held in both blood and tumor samples.

V and J are TRBV5-5 and TRBJ2-1; D might be TRBD2 (6 bases). The source is a female donor with papillary thyroid cancer or a benign thyroid nodule (not recorded which). Some clones in this sample may be carry-over from other donors' samples. Sequenced sample: blood. The CDR3 DNA reads TGTGCCAGCATCGGACCCTCGGGGGAGGCAAGGAGCTCCTACAATGAGCAGTTCTTC. It encodes CASIGPSGEARSSYNEQFF.